This T cell receptor (beta chain) stems from a study of shared clonotypes between healthy human individuals. Study-level results: Although depth was large, rarefaction showed that sequencing of the sorted subsets was incomplete.

The repertoire was sequenced with immunoSEQ multiplex PCR; TCRdb's copy has only in-frame clones and lacks some. Of about 1.5 million clones in the sample, 98% were seen once. Details on this clone: Its antigen is still unknown.

The TCR sequence derives from a man aged 30 to 39 in good health. Sequencing used naive CD4+ T cells sorted from blood. As to subset: CD45RA+ positively selected.

The CDR3 here is CASGLVVAGRGEQYF. The CDR3 DNA reads TGTGCTAGTGGTTTGGTAGTAGCGGGACGGGGCGAGCAGTACTTC. The gene calls are TRBV12-5 and TRBJ2-7, with 8 bases fitting TRBD2. The CDR3 is 15 amino acids. The V and J ends lost 0 bases and 6 bases, in that order; junction bases with no gene match: 7. Germline-derived CDR1 and CDR2 are LGHNT and FRNRAP.